This T cell receptor (beta chain) derives from a study of T cells in Graves' hyperthyroidism and ophthalmopathy. This CDR3 spans 14 amino acids. Per germline, CDR1 MNHNS and CDR2 SASEGT. Trimming took 5 bases from V and 1 from J, leaving 11 bases between them. The diagnoses drew upon clinical symptoms, serum thyroxine and TRAb, thyroid ultrasound and orbital computed tomography. 10 ml fresh peripheral blood yielded the PBMCs. This clonotype was seen at least ten times. Its specificity is unknown. Amplification targeted TCR beta CDR3 regions from RNA transcripts. The HTBI set primed first-round TCR CDR3 RT-PCR. MiXCR, run by TCRdb on the multiplex PCR reads, gives a single entry per CDR3 protein. This table has about 600,000 distinct CDR3 sequences, approximately 15% appearing once. Overall study results and limits: A model built on 13 V-J features separated ophthalmopathy from stable hyperthyroidism. Most thyroid-expanded clonotypes above 0.001 were also found in blood.

This sequence originates from a woman aged 35 to 49 with Graves' ophthalmopathy. The chain carries TRBV6-1 and TRBJ1-1; D is perhaps TRBD1 (6 bases). The sequencing input was blood. The CDR3 region is CASSRGQQNTEAFF. The CDR3 nucleotides read TGTGCCAGCAGTCGAGGACAGCAGAACACTGAAGCTTTCTTT.